The present entry profiles one TCR beta chain with its context. Its antigen remains unknown. Donors gave around 10 milliliters of peripheral blood apiece. The CDR3 has 14 amino acids. CDR1 and CDR2 (germline): SGHRS, YFSETQ. The germline V and J ends were trimmed by 5 bases and 1 base, with 12 bases remaining between them. A J-beta primer mix and a sample-barcoded 5' primer were used in a second PCR of roughly 7 to 12 cycles. TCRdb processed the 5' RACE reads anew with MiXCR; each CDR3 protein has one entry. The sample contains 980,000 or so distinct CDR3 sequences, approximately 49% of which appear only once. The sample is drawn from a study of blood T cells in healthy people across ages. Study observations and caveats: Per million T cells, TCR beta diversity dropped roughly linearly as age increased.

The receptor was derived from a man aged 25-45 years in good health. Source material: blood. The chain carries TRBV5-1 and TRBJ1-1; no firm D call. The CDR3 region is CASRLPEENTEAFF. As DNA, the CDR3 is TGCGCCAGCAGACTCCCGGAGGAGAACACTGAAGCTTTCTTT.